The table lists the clone carrying this T cell receptor (beta chain) with a few counts. As yet, its antigen is unknown. This entry belongs to a study of T cells in Graves' hyperthyroidism and ophthalmopathy. Study-level background: At initial diagnosis, before any treatment had begun, peripheral blood was obtained.

Amplified regions were TCR beta CDR3 sequences from RNA transcripts. The primer set for the first-round RT-PCR of the TCR CDR3 was HTBI. From the multiplex PCR reads, TCRdb called clonotypes with MiXCR, one entry per CDR3 protein. The table has under 750,000 distinct CDR3 sequences, around 20% seen once. Uncontrolled infections, other autoimmune diseases, pregnancy or lactation led to exclusion of patients. Progressors' blood was drawn at hyperthyroidism diagnosis, before ophthalmopathy symptoms. The study's findings and limits: Within blood appeared most thyroid clonotypes that had expanded above 0.001.

Trimming removed 4 bases from V and 0 bases from J, with 12 bases in between. The CDR3 is 15 amino acids. CDR1 is SEHNR, CDR2 FQNEAQ, per germline (reference sequence). The rearrangement joins TRBV7-9 to TRBJ1-2; D is uncertain. The sequencing sample was made of blood. This clonotype originated in a woman between 45 and 60 years old with Graves' hyperthyroidism that later progressed to Graves' ophthalmopathy. The CDR3 sequence: CASSSYRVTNYGYTF. CDR3 coding DNA: TGTGCCAGCAGCTCGTACCGCGTTACTAACTATGGCTACACCTTC.